The 26 T cell receptor beta chains below all came from one sample that was sequenced in a study of Graves' ophthalmopathy and Graves' hyperthyroidism. RNA served as the template for amplifying TCR beta CDR3 regions. HTBI primers served in a first-round RT-PCR, which a second-round multiplex PCR followed. TCRdb independently ran MiXCR on the multiplex PCR reads; one entry per CDR3 protein. Of over 650,000 distinct CDR3 sequences detected, over 40% appear once; the ten largest clones hold over 2.5%. The sequenced sample was peripheral blood. The receptors were gathered from an adult man with Graves' ophthalmopathy.

Remarks on this clonotype: It may be a read error: a sequence one base away is much more abundant. This chain links TRBV5-5 with TRBJ2-7, with TRBD1 identical over 8 bases. The CDR3 covers 15 residues. Germline loops: CDR1 SGHKS, CDR2 YYEKEE (reference sequence). After removal of 8 bases from V and 4 bases from J, the junction contained 14 bases not matched to a gene. The CDR3 sequence is CARRTPGTGSYEQYF. CDR3 coding DNA: TGTGCCAGGAGGACTCCCGGGACAGGATCGTACGAGCAGTACTTC.

The CDR3 spells CASSQEREGSQPQHF. Here the CDR3 DNA reads TGTGCCAGCAGCCAAGAACGAGAAGGGAGTCAGCCCCAGCATTTT. The V and J genes are TRBV14 and TRBJ1-5; D ambiguous. The CDR3 contains 15 residues. Trimming removed 0 bases from V and 6 bases from J, with 12 bases in between. Germline V gene lookup returns CDR1 SGHDN and CDR2 FVKESK.

The chain has TRBV9 and TRBJ2-7; D may be TRBD1 (7 bases). The V gene lost 7 bases and the J gene lost 4 bases, with 18 bases spanning the gap. From germline, CDR1 is SGDLS and CDR2 YYNGEE. The CDR3 covers 14 residues. The CDR3, as DNA: TGTGCCAGCTCCCCAAGTGCGGGACAGTACGAGCAGTACTTC. Translation gives CASSPSAGQYEQYF.

This chain joins TRBV7-9 and TRBJ2-2, with D perhaps matching TRBD1 (6 bases). This CDR3 region has 15 residues. The germline V gene encodes CDR1 SEHNR and CDR2 FQNEAQ (reference sequence). Between the trimmed V and J ends, which lost 5 bases and 3 bases, there was a span of 13 bases. The CDR3 DNA follows: TGTGCCAGCAGCACAGGGACAACTGACACCGGGGAGCTGTTTTTT. This translates into CASSTGTTDTGELFF.

A remark on this clonotype: At one end, the junction sequence differs from germline, possibly due to a read error. V usage is TRBV25-1 and J usage is TRBJ2-2; 13 bases align to TRBD2. From germline, CDR1 is MGHDK and CDR2 SYGVNS. The CDR3 totals 18 residues. The CDR3 DNA reads TGTGCCAGCAGCCAAGATCCCTGGACTAGCGGGAGAACCGGGGAGCTGGTTTTT. Its translation: CASSQDPWTSGRTGELVF.

This clonotype was seen a single time. This rearrangement joins TRBV19 to TRBJ1-5, with a possible D match to TRBD1 (5 bases). Germline CDR1 and CDR2: LNHDA and SQIVND (reference sequence). V lost 9 bases and J 6 bases, leaving 9 bases between the germline ends. The length of the CDR3 is 11 residues. CDR3 nucleotides: TGTGCCAGAGAGGGGTTTCAGCCCCAGCATTTT. Translation: CAREGFQPQHF.

The chain combines TRBV20-1 with TRBJ2-5; D not resolved. V was trimmed by 0 bases and J by 1 base, leaving 15 bases between them. Germline lookup yields CDR1 DFQATT and CDR2 SNEGSKA (reference sequence). This CDR3 comprises 16 residues. CDR3: CSARDQSQGPQETQYF. CDR3 DNA: TGCAGTGCTAGAGATCAATCCCAAGGGCCCCAAGAGACCCAGTACTTC.

This clonotype was observed many times. The chain carries TRBV7-9 and TRBJ2-5; possibly TRBD1 or TRBD2 for D (5 bases each). V lost 6 bases to trimming and J lost 9 bases, with 23 bases between them. This CDR3 is 15 amino acids long. Germline CDR1 and CDR2: SEHNR and FQNEAQ (reference sequence). In nucleotides, the CDR3 is TGTGCCAGCAGTTCCGGGACCGGCCCATCTTTGGCCCAGTACTTC. Translating it yields CASSSGTGPSLAQYF.

Ten or more counts support this clonotype. V usage is TRBV20-1 and J usage is TRBJ2-7, with 8 nucleotides matching TRBD1. The CDR3 sequence is 11 residues long. CDR1 and CDR2 (germline): DFQATT, SNEGSKA (reference sequence). V gave up 5 bases and J gave up 5 bases; unmatched junction bases: 2. The CDR3 spells CSAGQGNEQYF. The DNA for the CDR3 is TGCAGTGCTGGACAGGGCAACGAGCAGTACTTC.

The chain is built from TRBV7-2 and TRBJ1-5; weak D call: TRBD1 (5 bases). CDR3 length: 13 amino acids. V lost 5 bases to trimming and J lost 7 bases, with 12 bases between them. Germline V gene lookup returns CDR1 SGHTA and CDR2 FQGNSA. The CDR3 bases are TGTGCCAGCAGCCGCTTCAGGGACCAGCCCCAGCATTTT. This sequence encodes CASSRFRDQPQHF.

As for this clonotype: Since no conserved phenylalanine or tryptophan closes the CDR3, a read error is the likely cause. This chain uses TRBV25-1 with TRBJ2-7, with D perhaps matching TRBD2 (5 bases). Germline CDR1 and CDR2: MGHDK and SYGVNS. The CDR3 length is 15 residues. The V end was cut by 6 bases, the J end by 4 bases, with 19 bases between. The CDR3 sequence: CASSFSSGKIYEQYL. The CDR3 DNA follows: TGTGCCAGCAGCTTTTCCTCGGGAAAGATATACGAGCAGTACCTC.

The CDR3 region is CSARDPSGGAGETQYF. The CDR3 DNA reads TGCAGTGCTAGAGATCCTAGCGGGGGGGCGGGGGAGACCCAGTACTTC. The chain joins TRBV20-1 to TRBJ2-5; 12 nucleotides match TRBD2. The germline V gene has CDR1 DFQATT and CDR2 SNEGSKA (reference sequence). The V and J ends lost 0 bases and 5 bases, in that order; junction bases with no gene match: 7. The CDR3 is 16 amino acids.

On this clonotype itself: One junction end disagrees with the germline gene, perhaps due to a read error. The chain carries TRBV2 and TRBJ2-2, with D maybe TRBD2 (5 bases). CDR1 and CDR2 (germline): SNHLY, FYNNEI. The CDR3 is made up of 14 amino acids. In nucleotides, the CDR3 is TGTGCCAGCAGTGAGCTGGCGAGGACCGGGGAGCTGCTTTTT. It translates to CASSELARTGELLF.

A remark on this clonotype: This sequence may be a read error, since a much larger clone differs from it by one base. In this CDR3 the conserved last residue, phenylalanine or tryptophan, is missing, so a read error is likely. CDR3 sequence: CASSQPTLAGGPEQYL. DNA of the CDR3: TGTGCCAGCAGCCAACCTACTCTAGCGGGAGGGCCCGAGCAGTACCTC. The rearrangement joins TRBV4-2 to TRBJ2-7; 12 nucleotides agree with TRBD2. The CDR3 consists of 16 residues. V was pared by 2 bases and J by 6 bases, with 8 bases of the junction left unmatched. From germline, CDR1 is LGHNA and CDR2 YNFKEQ.

The gene calls are TRBV29-1 and TRBJ2-5; 9 bases are shared with TRBD1. V lost 5 bases to trimming and J lost 7 bases; unmatched junction nucleotides: 8. CDR1 is SQVTM, CDR2 ANQGSEA, per germline. CDR3 length: 13 residues. CDR3 in DNA: TGCAGCGTTCAGGACAGGGGCATGGGGACCCAGTACTTC. Amino acids: CSVQDRGMGTQYF.

This clonotype was counted only a few times. The gene calls are TRBV3-1 and TRBJ1-2; 8 bases match TRBD1. V lost 4 bases to trimming and J lost 5 bases; unmatched junction nucleotides: 6. CDR1 and CDR2 from the germline V gene are LGHDT and YNNKEL (reference sequence). This CDR3 has 14 residues. CDR3 residues: CASSLQGARYGYTF. CDR3 nucleotides: TGTGCCAGCAGCCTCCAGGGGGCGCGGTATGGCTACACCTTC.

The V call is TRBV19, the J call TRBJ2-7; 7 nucleotides line up with TRBD1. Losses at the gene ends were 11 bases for V and 0 bases for J; bases not matched to a gene: 10. CDR1 is LNHDA and CDR2 is SQIVND in the germline V gene (reference sequence). There are 14 residues in the CDR3. The CDR3 loop is CAWNEGTVSYEQYF. The CDR3 DNA follows: TGTGCCTGGAATGAGGGGACAGTCTCCTACGAGCAGTACTTC. Full variable domain (missing parts from reference TRBV19 and TRBJ2-7): DGGITQSPKYLFRKEGQNVTLSCEQNLNHDAMYWYRQDPGQGLRLIYYSQIVNDFQKGDIAEGYSVSREKKESFPLTVTSAQKNPTAFYLCAWNEGTVSYEQYFGPGTRLTVT.

With regard to this clonotype: One end of the junction varies from germline; a read error may be responsible. The chain joins TRBV19 to TRBJ2-5; D perhaps matches TRBD1 (6 bases). The CDR3 contains 11 residues. CDR1 and CDR2 from the germline V gene are LNHDA and SQIVND (reference sequence). In DNA, the CDR3 is TGTGCCAGTAGTAAGGGGGAGACCCAGCACTTC. This translates into CASSKGETQHF.

At least ten counts were recorded for this clonotype. The chain links TRBV4-2 to TRBJ2-7; 9 nucleotides agree with TRBD2. The CDR3 runs to 14 residues. The ends lost 3 bases at V and 3 bases at J; junction bases unmatched: 3. CDR1 is LGHNA, CDR2 YNFKEQ, per germline. CDR3 amino acids: CASSQTSGNYEQYF. The CDR3 DNA is TGTGCCAGCAGCCAGACTAGCGGAAACTACGAGCAGTACTTC.

The V and J genes are TRBV7-8 and TRBJ2-7; 10 bases match TRBD1. Looked up from germline, CDR1 is SGHVS and CDR2 is FQNEAQ. V shed 11 bases and J 3 bases; nucleotides not matched to a gene: 7. This CDR3 region has 13 residues. CDR3 residues: CAWSWTGGYEQYF. CDR3 DNA: TGTGCCTGGAGTTGGACAGGGGGCTACGAGCAGTACTTC.

This clonotype was seen many times. The gene calls are TRBV20-1 and TRBJ1-1, with D hard to call. The V gene's germline CDR1 is DFQATT and CDR2 SNEGSKA (reference sequence). CDR3 length: 14 residues. V was pared by 3 bases and J by 3 bases, with 14 bases between. CDR3: CSARGGAQDTEAFF. Written as DNA, the CDR3 is TGCAGTGCTAGGGGAGGCGCTCAGGACACTGAAGCTTTCTTT.

The rearrangement joins TRBV7-2 to TRBJ1-3; TRBD1 might be the D (5 bases). The CDR3 spans 14 residues. Trimming took 8 bases from V and 4 from J, leaving 15 bases between them. Looked up from germline, CDR1 is SGHTA and CDR2 is FQGNSA. CDR3 sequence (DNA): TGTGCCAGCGGGGGACTATTTGCGGGAAACACCATATATTTT. It translates to CASGGLFAGNTIYF.

This clonotype was seen more than once but under ten times. This chain connects TRBV12-3 or TRBV12-4 to TRBJ1-1, with D possibly being TRBD1 (5 bases). Trimming stripped 5 bases from V and 5 bases from J, with 15 bases between. The CDR3 is 14 amino acids. For the CDR3, the DNA is TGTGCCAGCAGTGGTCAGGGTTGGGAAACTGAAGCTTTCTTT. Protein: CASSGQGWETEAFF.

This clonotype was observed at least ten times. The V gene is TRBV7-9, the J gene TRBJ1-2, with 7 bases fitting TRBD1. V was pared by 0 bases and J by 8 bases, with 12 bases of the junction left unmatched. Germline assignment: CDR1 SEHNR and CDR2 FQNEAQ (reference sequence). The CDR3 sequence is 16 residues long. CDR3 sequence (DNA): TGTGCCAGCAGCTTAGCCCCTTCGGGTCTAGGGGGCGGCTACACCTTC. Translated: CASSLAPSGLGGGYTF.

V is TRBV19 and J is TRBJ1-4, with 9 bases fitting TRBD1. V shed 3 bases, J shed 8 bases, and the junction held 10 bases outside the gene matches. Germline V gives CDR1 LNHDA, CDR2 SQIVND (reference sequence). The CDR3 runs to 16 residues. For the CDR3, the DNA is TGTGCCAGTAGTATCTCCGTTGGACAGGGGAAAGAAAAACTGTTTTTT. Translated, it gives CASSISVGQGKEKLFF.

In this sample, this clonotype turned up many times. V and J are TRBV2 and TRBJ1-1; no definite D call. CDR1 SNHLY and CDR2 FYNNEI come from the germline V gene. CDR3 size: 14 residues. Deletions cut 3 bases from V and 0 bases from J, with 8 bases between. The CDR3, as DNA: TGTGCCAGCAGTGAGTCAGGCTTGAACACTGAAGCTTTCTTT. It is translated as CASSESGLNTEAFF.